These 25 T cell receptor beta chains originate from one sample sequenced in a study of T-cell memory formation after mild COVID-19. TCRdb fed the 5' RACE reads into MiXCR, producing one record per CDR3 protein. The sample contains approximately 40,000 distinct CDR3 sequences, over 10% of which appear only once. Input material: PBMCs or a T cell subset sorted from them (not recorded which). The source of these receptors is a man aged 18 to 35 who had mild COVID-19 (a few samples of this study predate the infection). Cell type and time point are not known.

This clonotype was seen ten or more times. The chain has TRBV25-1 and TRBJ2-7; no definite D call. V shed 8 bases and J shed 7 bases, with 18 bases lying between them. The CDR3 runs to 13 residues. The germline gives CDR1 MGHDK, CDR2 SYGVNS. The CDR3 reads CASLLQATLEQYF. The CDR3 DNA is TGTGCCAGCCTCCTCCAGGCTACGTTGGAGCAGTACTTC.

There are many counts of this clonotype. The CDR3: CSAPRGQVSAEAFF. The CDR3 DNA is TGCAGTGCCCCCCGGGGACAGGTTTCCGCTGAAGCTTTCTTT. The chain uses TRBV20-1 and TRBJ1-1, with 8 positions matching TRBD1. The CDR3 totals 14 residues. Germline values: CDR1 DFQATT, CDR2 SNEGSKA (reference sequence). V lost 6 bases to trimming and J lost 6 bases; unmatched junction nucleotides: 12.

This clonotype was seen many times. The chain has TRBV3-1 and TRBJ1-4; a weak D match, TRBD1 (6 bases). The V end lost 1 base, the J end lost 1 base, and 10 bases lay between the germline ends. Germline V gives CDR1 LGHDT, CDR2 YNNKEL (reference sequence). The CDR3 contains 16 residues. This CDR3 is CASSQAGGRTNEKLFF. The CDR3 nucleotides are TGTGCCAGCAGCCAAGCTGGGGGGCGAACTAATGAAAAACTGTTTTTT.

The rearrangement uses TRBV5-1 and TRBJ2-4, with 7 bases lining up with TRBD1. Trimming cost V 4 bases and J 0 bases; bases outside gene matches: 7. CDR1 and CDR2 (germline): SGHRS, YFSETQ. The CDR3 contains 16 residues. CDR3: CASSERQGLAKNIQYF. The CDR3 region has the DNA TGCGCCAGCAGCGAGAGACAGGGCTTAGCCAAAAACATTCAGTACTTC.

This clonotype was observed many times. The rearrangement uses TRBV7-2 and TRBJ2-3; unclear D gene. The CDR3 length is 13 residues. Trimming left V 1 base short and J 7 bases short, with 9 bases between. From germline, CDR1 is SGHTA and CDR2 FQGNSA. This CDR3 is CASSLEAENTQYF. CDR3 nucleotide sequence: TGTGCCAGCAGCTTAGAAGCCGAAAATACGCAGTATTTT.

The table lists this clonotype with many counts. The CDR3 DNA follows: TGTGCCAGCTCACCTGACAGGTCGAGGGGGACCCAGTACTTC. Encoded protein: CASSPDRSRGTQYF. The chain uses TRBV18 and TRBJ2-5, with D possibly matching TRBD1 (6 bases). Between the trimmed V and J ends, which lost 3 bases and 7 bases, there was a span of 15 bases. Germline-derived CDR1 and CDR2 are KGHSH and LQKENI. This CDR3 has 14 amino acids.

Many counts were recorded for this clonotype. The V gene is TRBV12-3 or TRBV12-4, the J gene TRBJ1-1; 11 nucleotides match TRBD1. The CDR3 extends over 15 amino acids. With V trimmed by 7 bases and J by 3 bases, 7 bases remained unmatched. The CDR3 is CASIRGQGAYTEAFF. The CDR3 DNA sequence: TGTGCCAGCATTCGAGGACAGGGGGCCTACACTGAAGCTTTCTTT.

This clonotype was seen more than once but under ten times. The chain joins TRBV11-2 to TRBJ2-7, with TRBD1 as a possible D gene (5 bases). V was pared by 0 bases and J by 5 bases, with 20 bases between. The CDR3 has 17 residues. Germline V gene data show CDR1 as SGHAT and CDR2 as FQNNGV. CDR3 sequence reads: CASSLDLGSRVDDEQYF. In DNA form, the CDR3 reads TGTGCCAGCAGCTTAGATCTTGGGTCCAGGGTTGATGACGAGCAGTACTTC.

This clonotype was observed many times. The genes are TRBV5-1 and TRBJ1-1, with D possibly being TRBD1 (5 bases). Trimming took 4 bases from V and 0 from J, leaving 16 bases between them. The length of the CDR3 is 16 residues. Germline V lookup: CDR1 SGHRS, CDR2 YFSETQ. CDR3 nucleotide sequence: TGCGCCAGCAGCCCCTGGACACAAGCTATGAACACTGAAGCTTTCTTT. Encoded protein: CASSPWTQAMNTEAFF.

This rearrangement joins TRBV4-1 to TRBJ1-1; D gene ambiguous. The CDR3 is 14 residues long. Germline CDR1 and CDR2: MGHRA and YSYEKL. The V end was cut by 5 bases, the J end by 1 base, with 11 bases between. The CDR3 coding sequence is TGCGCCAGCAGCGAAGGACGATGGAACACTGAAGCTTTCTTT. It is translated as CASSEGRWNTEAFF.

In its sample, this clonotype was seen a few times. The chain links TRBV9 to TRBJ2-7; 12 positions agree with TRBD2. J was trimmed by 8 bases and V by 0 bases; bases with no gene match: 9. Germline V lookup: CDR1 SGDLS, CDR2 YYNGEE. This CDR3 spans 16 amino acids. CDR3 sequence reads: CASSVAEASGGEQQYF. The CDR3 DNA sequence: TGTGCCAGCAGCGTAGCTGAGGCTAGCGGGGGGGAGCAGCAGTACTTC.

The rearrangement uses TRBV18 and TRBJ2-7, with 8 bases matching TRBD2. Germline CDR1 KGHSH, CDR2 LQKENI. V lost 1 base and J lost 6; bases outside the gene matches: 2. The CDR3 consists of 13 residues. CDR3 protein: CASSPLGGGEQYV. DNA of the CDR3: TGTGCCAGCTCACCACTCGGGGGGGGCGAGCAGTACGTC.

The gene calls are TRBV7-6 and TRBJ2-3; D gene ambiguous. There are 15 residues in the CDR3. Germline V gives CDR1 SGHVS, CDR2 FNYEAQ. V was trimmed by 0 bases and J by 2 bases, leaving 9 bases between them. The CDR3 nucleotides are TGTGCCAGCAGCTTAGCGGCCGGATACACAGATACGCAGTATTTT. Protein: CASSLAAGYTDTQYF.

This clonotype came up many times. The V and J genes are TRBV7-2 and TRBJ2-5; D possibly uses TRBD1 or TRBD2 (6 bases each). Germline CDR1 and CDR2: SGHTA and FQGNSA. The CDR3 extends over 15 amino acids. Trimming took 5 bases from V and 4 from J, leaving 17 bases between them. The CDR3 loop is CASSPTGGLSETQYF. The CDR3 bases are TGTGCCAGCAGCCCGACAGGAGGGTTGTCAGAGACCCAGTACTTC.

Concerning this clonotype: Germline and junction disagree at one end, which may indicate a read error. V and J are TRBV4-3 and TRBJ2-3; the D is unclear. Germline assignment: CDR1 LGHNA and CDR2 YSLEER. The CDR3 runs 13 residues. DNA of the CDR3: TGCGCCAGCAGCCGCCTTATCACAGATACGAAGTATTTT. The encoded protein is CASSRLITDTKYF.

This clonotype was observed at least ten times. The chain uses TRBV7-2 and TRBJ2-5; D is undetermined. This CDR3 spans 13 amino acids. Germline CDR1 reads SGHTA; CDR2 reads FQGNSA. Trimming shortened V by 5 bases and J by 5 bases, and 12 bases separated the two germline ends. The DNA for the CDR3 is TGTGCCAGCAGCCCCGGTATCTGGGAGACCCAGTACTTC. It encodes CASSPGIWETQYF. Filled out from reference TRBV7-2 and TRBJ2-5, the complete variable domain reads GAGVSQSPSNKVTEKGKDVELRCDPISGHTALYWYRQSLGQGLEFLIYFQGNSAPDKSGLPSDRFSAERTGGSVSTLTIQRTQQEDSAVYLCASSPGIWETQYFGPGTRLLVL.

This clonotype was observed a few times. This chain links TRBV7-2 with TRBJ2-3, with 11 bases matching TRBD1. The CDR3 sequence is 17 residues long. J was trimmed by 2 bases and V by 2 bases; bases with no gene match: 6. CDR1 and CDR2 (germline): SGHTA, FQGNSA. The CDR3 here is CASSLKGTGGYTDTQYF. Here the CDR3 DNA reads TGTGCCAGCAGCTTAAAAGGGACAGGGGGTTACACAGATACGCAGTATTTT.

This clonotype was found many times. The chain uses TRBV20-1 and TRBJ2-3; D is perhaps TRBD2 (6 bases). The germline gives CDR1 DFQATT, CDR2 SNEGSKA (reference sequence). The V end lost 4 bases, the J end lost 2 bases, and 7 bases lay between the germline ends. This CDR3 contains 12 residues. The CDR3 loop is CSATGDTDTQYF. The CDR3 DNA reads TGCAGTGCTACGGGGGACACAGATACGCAGTATTTT.

This clonotype has ten or more counts. V usage is TRBV12-3 or TRBV12-4 and J usage is TRBJ2-1, with 10 nucleotides matching TRBD1. Germline trimming cut 6 bases from V and 6 bases from J; bases unmatched to any gene: 8. CDR3 length equals 15 residues. CDR3 DNA: TGTGCCAGCAGCCCGGGACAGGGGTTGCCCAATGAGCAGTTCTTC. Translating it yields CASSPGQGLPNEQFF.

This clonotype was seen many times. As DNA, the CDR3 is TGCGCCAGCAGCCAAGAAAGGGACACCTACGAGCAGTACGTC. This gives the protein CASSQERDTYEQYV. The chain employs TRBV4-3 and TRBJ2-7; D perhaps matches TRBD1 (6 bases). The CDR3 length is 14 residues. Trimming stripped 0 bases from V and 2 bases from J, with 8 bases between. Germline CDR1 reads LGHNA; CDR2 reads YSLEER.

This clonotype was found many times. The gene calls are TRBV28 and TRBJ2-1, with D uncertain. The CDR3 runs 13 residues. Germline CDR1 reads MDHEN; CDR2 reads SYDVKM. With 6 bases removed from V and 1 base from J, the gap between germline ends came to 7 bases. The CDR3 region is CASRLQSYNEQFF. In nucleotides, the CDR3 is TGTGCCAGCAGGCTCCAATCCTACAATGAGCAGTTCTTC.

This clonotype has a count of ten or more. This rearrangement joins TRBV6-6 to TRBJ1-2; 9 bases map to TRBD1. Germline V gene lookup returns CDR1 MNHNY and CDR2 SVGAGI (reference sequence). The CDR3 runs to 14 residues. J lost 6 bases, V lost 6 bases, and 8 bases had no gene match. As DNA, the CDR3 is TGTGCCAGCAGCCCGGACAGGGGATGGGATGGCTACACCTTC. Protein sequence: CASSPDRGWDGYTF.

This clonotype was detected many times. The chain's CDR3 is CASSETGTYYEQYF. The CDR3 DNA follows: TGTGCCAGCAGCGAAACCGGGACATATTACGAGCAGTACTTC. The chain employs TRBV5-6 and TRBJ2-7, with a weak D call TRBD1 (6 bases). The CDR3 has 14 amino acids. Germline lookup yields CDR1 SGHDT and CDR2 YYEEEE. The ends were cut back, 4 bases at V and 4 bases at J, with 15 bases in the middle.

This clonotype was detected many times. The CDR3 bases are TGCAGTGCTAGGGTCAGATCTGGGGCCAACGTCCTGACTTTC. The encoded protein is CSARVRSGANVLTF. The rearrangement joins TRBV20-1 to TRBJ2-6, with unresolved D. Trimming shortened V by 3 bases and J by 1 base, and 7 bases separated the two germline ends. The CDR3 has 14 residues. Germline V gene sequence: CDR1 DFQATT, CDR2 SNEGSKA (reference sequence).

This clonotype showed up just a few times. Being one base from a much bigger clone, this may be a read error. The V and J genes are TRBV7-2 and TRBJ2-3; D remains unclear. CDR1 and CDR2 from the germline V gene are SGHTA and FQGNSA. CDR3 length: 12 residues. Trimming left V 2 bases short and J 14 bases short, with 14 bases between. The chain's CDR3 is CASSLYVGQRYF. CDR3 coding DNA: TGTGCCAGCAGCTTATATGTGGGCCAGCGGTATTTT.